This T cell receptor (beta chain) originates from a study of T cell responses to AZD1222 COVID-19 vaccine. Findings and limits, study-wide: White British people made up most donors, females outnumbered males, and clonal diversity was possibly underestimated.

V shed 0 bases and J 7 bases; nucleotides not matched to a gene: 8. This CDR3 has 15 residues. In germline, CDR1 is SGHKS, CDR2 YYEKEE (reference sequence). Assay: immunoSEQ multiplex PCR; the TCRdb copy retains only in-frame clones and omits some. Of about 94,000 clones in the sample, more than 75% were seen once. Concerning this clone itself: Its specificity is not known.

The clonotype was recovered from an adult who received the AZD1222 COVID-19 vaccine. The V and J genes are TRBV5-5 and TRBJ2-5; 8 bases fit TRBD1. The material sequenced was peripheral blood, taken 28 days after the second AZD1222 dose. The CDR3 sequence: CASSLGQGAIGTQYF. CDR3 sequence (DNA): TGTGCCAGCAGCTTGGGGCAGGGGGCGATTGGGACCCAGTACTTC.